The 5 T cell receptor beta chains given below trace back to one sample, sequenced in a study of cytomegalovirus exposure and HLA in healthy donors. The PCR used 60 Vbeta and 13 Jbeta primers. Libraries were prepared by immunoSEQ multiplex PCR; TCRdb keeps only in-frame clonotypes and omits some of them. In the table there are roughly 59,000 clones, around 62% of which are singletons. The sequenced sample was PBMCs. Source of these receptors: a man aged 35 to 55 in good health and CMV-seropositive.

This clone was seen a handful of times. This chain links TRBV4-1 with TRBJ2-2; 14 bases line up with TRBD2. Germline assignment: CDR1 MGHRA and CDR2 YSYEKL. CDR3 size: 15 residues. V trimming: 7 bases; J trimming: 8 bases; junction bases outside the gene matches: 6. CDR3 residues: CASTPGLAGGGELFF. The CDR3 region has the DNA TGCGCCAGCACCCCAGGACTAGCGGGAGGTGGGGAGCTGTTTTTT.

The rearrangement joins TRBV21-1 to TRBJ1-1; the table's D call, TRBD1, has no DNA check behind it. TRBV21-1 is described as a pseudogene. The CDR3 loop spans 18 amino acids. CDR3 sequence reads: CASSKDHQGRGWDTEAFF. CDR3 in DNA: TGTGCCAGCAGCAAAGATCACCAGGGGAGAGGATGGGACACTGAAGCTTTCTTT.

The chain combines TRBV18 with TRBJ1-2, with D possibly matching TRBD1 (5 bases). The CDR3 is 14 residues long. In germline, CDR1 is KGHSH, CDR2 LQKENI. Trimming pared 4 bases from V and 2 bases from J, leaving 11 bases between. The CDR3 bases are TGTGCCAGCTCACGCGGGACCGAGAACTATGGCTACACCTTC. This translates into CASSRGTENYGYTF.

The chain recombines TRBV7-9 with TRBJ2-1; 8 bases fit TRBD1. V lost 5 bases and J lost 8; bases outside the gene matches: 8. There are 14 residues in the CDR3. Germline CDR1 and CDR2: SEHNR and FQNEAQ (reference sequence). The CDR3 loop is CASSDGQGGYEQFF. DNA for the CDR3: TGTGCCAGCAGCGACGGACAGGGCGGGTATGAGCAGTTCTTC.

A word on this clone: A junction end diverges from the germline sequence, so it may reflect a read error. The same CDR3 is also encoded by other DNA sequences in this sample. The V and J genes are TRBV4-2 and TRBJ1-3, with D possibly TRBD1 on 5 matching bases. The CDR3 has 16 amino acids. The germline CDR1 and CDR2 sequences are LGHNA and YNFKEQ. In DNA form, the CDR3 reads TGTGCCAGCAGCCAAGATCGGGGGGTGGCTGGAAACACCATATACTTT. Protein: CASSQDRGVAGNTIYF.